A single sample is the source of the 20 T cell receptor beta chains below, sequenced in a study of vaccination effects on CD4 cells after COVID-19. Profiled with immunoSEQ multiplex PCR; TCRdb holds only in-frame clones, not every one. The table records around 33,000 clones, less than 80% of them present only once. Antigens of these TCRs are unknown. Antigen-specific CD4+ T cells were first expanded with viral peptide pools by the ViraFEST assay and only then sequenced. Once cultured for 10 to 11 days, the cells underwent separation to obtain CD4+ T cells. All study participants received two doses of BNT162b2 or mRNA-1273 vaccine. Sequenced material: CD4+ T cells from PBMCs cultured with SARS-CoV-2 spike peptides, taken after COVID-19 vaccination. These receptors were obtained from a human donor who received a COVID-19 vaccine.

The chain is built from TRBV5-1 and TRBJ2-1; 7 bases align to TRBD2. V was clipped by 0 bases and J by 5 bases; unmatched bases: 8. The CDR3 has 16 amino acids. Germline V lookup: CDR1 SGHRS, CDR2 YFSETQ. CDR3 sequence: CASSLEIFGGNNEQFF. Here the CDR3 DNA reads TGCGCCAGCAGCTTGGAGATTTTCGGGGGGAACAATGAGCAGTTCTTC. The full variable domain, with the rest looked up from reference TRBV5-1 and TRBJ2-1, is KAGVTQTPRYLIKTRGQQVTLSCSPISGHRSVSWYQQTPGQGLQFLFEYFSETQRNKGNFPGRFSGRQFSNSRSEMNVSTLELGDSALYLCASSLEIFGGNNEQFFGPGTRLTVL.

DNA for the CDR3: TGTGCCAGCAGCCCACCGAGTGCCGGGACAGGGTTCTACGAGCAGTACTTC. It translates to CASSPPSAGTGFYEQYF. V usage is TRBV28 and J usage is TRBJ2-7; 9 bases match TRBD1. Germline-derived CDR1 and CDR2 are MDHEN and SYDVKM. The CDR3 has 17 residues. V was pared by 6 bases and J by 3 bases, with 15 bases of the junction left unmatched.

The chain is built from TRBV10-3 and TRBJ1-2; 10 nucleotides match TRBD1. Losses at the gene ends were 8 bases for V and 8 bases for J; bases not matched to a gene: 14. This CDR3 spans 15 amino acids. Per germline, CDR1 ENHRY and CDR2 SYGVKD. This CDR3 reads CAIPGQGTAMGGYTF. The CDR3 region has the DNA TGTGCCATCCCGGGACAGGGGACCGCCATGGGGGGCTACACCTTC.

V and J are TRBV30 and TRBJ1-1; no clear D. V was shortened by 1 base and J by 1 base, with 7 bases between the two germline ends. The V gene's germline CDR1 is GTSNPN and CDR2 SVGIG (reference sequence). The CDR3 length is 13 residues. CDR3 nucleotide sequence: TGTGCCTGGAGTGCGAGCAGGAACACTGAAGCTTTCTTT. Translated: CAWSASRNTEAFF.

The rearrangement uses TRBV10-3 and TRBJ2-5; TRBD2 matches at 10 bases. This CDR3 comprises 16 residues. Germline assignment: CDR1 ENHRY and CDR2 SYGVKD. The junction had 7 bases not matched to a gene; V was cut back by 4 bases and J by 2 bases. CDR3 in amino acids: CAISGGSGGFQETQYF. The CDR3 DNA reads TGTGCCATCAGTGGGGGTAGCGGGGGGTTTCAAGAGACCCAGTACTTC.

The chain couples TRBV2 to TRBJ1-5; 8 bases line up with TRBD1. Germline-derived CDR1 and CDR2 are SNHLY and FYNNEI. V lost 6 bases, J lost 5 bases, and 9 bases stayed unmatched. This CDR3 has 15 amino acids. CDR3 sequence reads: CASRGDRSQHQPQHF. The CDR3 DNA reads TGTGCCAGCAGAGGGGACAGGAGCCAACATCAGCCCCAGCATTTT.

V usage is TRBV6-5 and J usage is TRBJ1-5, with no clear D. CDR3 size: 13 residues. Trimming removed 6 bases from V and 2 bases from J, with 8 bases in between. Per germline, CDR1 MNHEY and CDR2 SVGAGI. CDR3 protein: CASRGEGNQPQHF. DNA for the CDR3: TGTGCCAGCAGGGGAGAGGGCAATCAGCCCCAGCATTTT.

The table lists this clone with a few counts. This CDR3 is CASSWDGNYGYTF. The CDR3 DNA reads as TGCGCCAGCAGCTGGGACGGCAACTATGGCTACACCTTC. The chain links TRBV10-1 to TRBJ1-2, with D maybe TRBD1 (5 bases). Germline V lookup: CDR1 WNHNN, CDR2 SYGVQD (reference sequence). The CDR3 length is 13 residues. V lost 6 bases and J 2 bases, leaving 10 bases between the germline ends.

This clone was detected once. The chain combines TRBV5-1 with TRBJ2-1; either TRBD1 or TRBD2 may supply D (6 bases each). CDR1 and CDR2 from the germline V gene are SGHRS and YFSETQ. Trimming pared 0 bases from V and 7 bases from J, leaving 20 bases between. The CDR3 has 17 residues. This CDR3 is CASSLDSHGGGINEQFF. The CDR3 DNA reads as TGCGCCAGCAGCTTGGATTCGCACGGAGGGGGGATTAATGAGCAGTTCTTC.

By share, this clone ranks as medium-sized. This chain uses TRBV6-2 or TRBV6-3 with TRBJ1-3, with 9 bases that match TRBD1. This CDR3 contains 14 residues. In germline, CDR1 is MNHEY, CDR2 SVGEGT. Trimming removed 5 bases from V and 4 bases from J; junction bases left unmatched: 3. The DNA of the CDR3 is TGTGCCAGCAGTCTTACAGGGGGCGGAAACACCATATATTTT. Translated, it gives CASSLTGGGNTIYF.

This CDR3 is CASSPTSGVYNEQFF. The CDR3 DNA sequence: TGTGCCAGCAGCCCTACTAGCGGGGTCTACAATGAGCAGTTCTTC. The rearrangement links TRBV3-1 (or the pseudogene TRBV3-2) to TRBJ2-1; 10 nucleotides match TRBD2. Germline assignment: CDR1 LGHDT and CDR2 YNNKEL (reference sequence). CDR3 size: 15 residues. Trimming removed 4 bases from V and 3 bases from J; junction bases left unmatched: 3.

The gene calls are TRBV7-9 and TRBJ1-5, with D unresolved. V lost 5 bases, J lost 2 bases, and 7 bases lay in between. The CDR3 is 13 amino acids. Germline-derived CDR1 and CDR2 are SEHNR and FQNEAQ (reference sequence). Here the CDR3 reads CASSLRGNQPQHF. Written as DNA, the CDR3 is TGTGCCAGCAGCCTCCGGGGCAATCAGCCCCAGCATTTT. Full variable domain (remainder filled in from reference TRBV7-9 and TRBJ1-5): DTGVSQNPRHKITKRGQNVTFRCDPISEHNRLYWYRQTLGQGPEFLTYFQNEAQLEKSRLLSDRFSAERPKGSFSTLEIQRTEQGDSAMYLCASSLRGNQPQHFGDGTRLSIL.

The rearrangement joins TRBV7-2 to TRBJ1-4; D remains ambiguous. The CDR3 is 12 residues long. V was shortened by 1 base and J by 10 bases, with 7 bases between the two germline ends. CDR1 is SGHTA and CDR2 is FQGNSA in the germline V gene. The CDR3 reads CASSLEVAKLFF. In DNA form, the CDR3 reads TGTGCCAGCAGCTTAGAGGTGGCAAAACTGTTTTTT. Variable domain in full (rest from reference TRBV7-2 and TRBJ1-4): GAGVSQSPSNKVTEKGKDVELRCDPISGHTALYWYRQSLGQGLEFLIYFQGNSAPDKSGLPSDRFSAERTGGSVSTLTIQRTQQEDSAVYLCASSLEVAKLFFGSGTQLSVL.

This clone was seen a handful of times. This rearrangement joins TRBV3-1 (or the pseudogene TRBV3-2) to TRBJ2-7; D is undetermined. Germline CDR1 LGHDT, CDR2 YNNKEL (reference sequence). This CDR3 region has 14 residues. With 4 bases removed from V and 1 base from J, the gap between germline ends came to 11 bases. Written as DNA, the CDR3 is TGTGCCAGCAGCCGGCAAGGGAATTCCTACGAGCAGTACTTC. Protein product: CASSRQGNSYEQYF.

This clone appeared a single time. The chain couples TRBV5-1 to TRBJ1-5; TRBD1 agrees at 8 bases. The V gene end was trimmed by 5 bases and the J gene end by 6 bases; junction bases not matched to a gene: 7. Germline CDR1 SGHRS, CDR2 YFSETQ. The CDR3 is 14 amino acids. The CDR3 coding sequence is TGCGCCAGCAGTCCAGGGGGCGAGGCTCAGCCCCAGCATTTT. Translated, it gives CASSPGGEAQPQHF. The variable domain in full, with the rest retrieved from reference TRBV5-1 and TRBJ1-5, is KAGVTQTPRYLIKTRGQQVTLSCSPISGHRSVSWYQQTPGQGLQFLFEYFSETQRNKGNFPGRFSGRQFSNSRSEMNVSTLELGDSALYLCASSPGGEAQPQHFGDGTRLSIL.

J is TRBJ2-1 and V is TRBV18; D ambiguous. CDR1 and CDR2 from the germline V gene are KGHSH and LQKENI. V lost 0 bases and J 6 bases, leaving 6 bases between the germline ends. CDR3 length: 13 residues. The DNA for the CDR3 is TGTGCCAGCTCACCACCGGCCAGCAATGAGCAGTTCTTC. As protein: CASSPPASNEQFF.

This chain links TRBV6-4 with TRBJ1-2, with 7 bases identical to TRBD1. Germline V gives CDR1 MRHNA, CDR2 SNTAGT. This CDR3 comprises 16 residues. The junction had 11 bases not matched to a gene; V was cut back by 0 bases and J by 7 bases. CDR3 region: CASSDSLRDSLRGYTF. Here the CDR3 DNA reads TGTGCCAGCAGTGACTCGCTTAGGGACAGCCTCCGTGGCTACACCTTC.

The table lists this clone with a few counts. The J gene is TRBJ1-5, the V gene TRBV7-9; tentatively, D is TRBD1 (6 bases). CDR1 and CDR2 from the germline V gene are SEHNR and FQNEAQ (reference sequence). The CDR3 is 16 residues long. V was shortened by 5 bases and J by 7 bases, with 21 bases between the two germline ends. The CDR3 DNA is TGTGCCAGCAGCCGTGAAACAGGGAGCTCTCGACAGCCCCAGCATTTT. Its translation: CASSRETGSSRQPQHF.

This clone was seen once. DNA of the CDR3: TGCAGCGTTGCTCAGGCCCTCGCAGCCTTCGATGAGCAGTTCTTC. This encodes CSVAQALAAFDEQFF. The rearrangement uses TRBV29-1 and TRBJ2-1; no reliable D call. Trimming stripped 4 bases from V and 8 bases from J, with 21 bases between. CDR3 size: 15 residues. The V gene's germline CDR1 is SQVTM and CDR2 ANQGSEA.

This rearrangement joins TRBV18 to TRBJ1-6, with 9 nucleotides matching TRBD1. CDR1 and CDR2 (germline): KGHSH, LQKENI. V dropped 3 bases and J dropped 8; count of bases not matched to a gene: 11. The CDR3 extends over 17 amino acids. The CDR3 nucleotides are TGTGCCAGCTCACCTCCCGGGACAGGGACGACATATTCACCCCTCCACTTT. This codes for CASSPPGTGTTYSPLHF.